Listed below are T cell receptor beta chains from one sample, sequenced in a study of cytomegalovirus exposure and HLA in healthy donors. Using immunoSEQ multiplex PCR, the repertoire was profiled, and TCRdb retains in-frame clones only, with some absent. The table has some 170,000 clones, around 96% seen once. The sequencing sample was made of PBMCs. The receptors were sampled from a woman aged 18-29 years in good health and CMV-seronegative. Each CDR3 is given with its conserved first and last residue. The D gene is left open where the match is weak. Size is omitted from some rows. Given values are once, few, many or a class for expanded clones.

TRBD1	TRBV5-6	NA	TRBJ1-2	CASSLGTGGYGYTF	TGTGCCAGCAGCTTGGGGACAGGGGGCTATGGCTACACCTTC
NA	TRBV5-6	NA	TRBJ2-5	CASSLAVSGETQYF	TGTGCCAGCAGCTTGGCTGTTAGCGGAGAGACCCAGTACTTC
NA	TRBV5-8	NA	TRBJ2-1	CASSPRRNNEQFF	TGTGCCAGCAGCCCCAGGCGCAACAATGAGCAGTTCTTC
NA	TRBV9	NA	TRBJ1-6	CASSVAGDPYNSPLHF	TGTGCCAGCAGCGTAGCCGGTGATCCATATAATTCACCCCTCCACTTT
NA	TRBV15	NA	TRBJ1-5	CATSRAGASNQPQHF	TGTGCCACCAGCAGAGCAGGGGCAAGCAATCAGCCCCAGCATTTT
NA	TRBV6-6	NA	TRBJ1-2	CASSSYAGLANYGYTF	TGTGCCAGCAGTTCTTACGCAGGGCTAGCTAACTATGGCTACACCTTC
NA	TRBV7-6	NA	TRBJ2-7	CASSLGAPVGSSYEQYF	TGTGCCAGCAGCTTGGGGGCTCCAGTGGGGAGCTCCTACGAGCAGTACTTC
TRBD1	TRBV2	once	TRBJ2-7	CATRRGQSSYEQYF	TGTGCCACCAGAAGGGGACAGTCCTCCTACGAGCAGTACTTC
TRBD1	TRBV4-1	NA	TRBJ2-7	CASSQPTDRDEQYF	TGCGCCAGCAGCCAACCTACGGACAGGGACGAGCAGTACTTC
TRBD1	TRBV5-1	once	TRBJ2-3	CASSSTGLDTDTQYF	TGCGCCAGCAGCTCGACAGGGTTGGACACAGATACGCAGTATTTT
NA	TRBV7-9	NA	TRBJ1-1	CASKRSRGGTEAFF	TGTGCCAGCAAGAGAAGTAGGGGGGGCACTGAAGCTTTCTTT
NA	TRBV25-1	NA	TRBJ1-3	CASSTYSGRGNTIYF	TGTGCCAGCAGCACTTACTCCGGGAGGGGGAACACCATATATTTT
NA	TRBV18	NA	TRBJ2-3	CASSPVRGAPDTQYF	TGTGCCAGCTCACCTGTACGGGGGGCCCCAGATACGCAGTATTTT
NA	TRBV7-9	few	TRBJ2-3	CASSLAGADTQYF	TGTGCCAGCAGCTTAGCAGGGGCAGATACGCAGTATTTT
TRBD1	TRBV18	NA	TRBJ1-6	CASSPAGTGSSSPLHF	TGTGCCAGCTCACCTGCCGGGACAGGGTCGAGTTCACCCCTCCACTTT
TRBD2	TRBV7-2	NA	TRBJ2-4	CASSTSGTVAKNIQYF	TGTGCCAGCAGCACTAGCGGGACCGTAGCCAAAAACATTCAGTACTTC
NA	TRBV6-5	NA	TRBJ1-1	CASSFTKNTEAFF	TGTGCCAGCAGTTTCACAAAGAACACTGAAGCTTTCTTT
NA	TRBV10-3	once	TRBJ2-3	CAISRQVTDTQYF	TGTGCCATCTCCCGACAGGTCACAGATACGCAGTATTTT
NA	TRBV15	NA	TRBJ2-7	CATSGGSGRNSYEQYF	TGTGCCACCAGCGGGGGGAGCGGGCGAAACTCCTACGAGCAGTACTTC
NA	TRBV11-2	NA	TRBJ2-5	CASSSLGWSGQETQYF	TGTGCCAGCAGCAGTCTGGGTTGGAGTGGCCAAGAGACCCAGTACTTC
NA	TRBV9	NA	TRBJ1-5	CASSAGDGYQPQHF	TGTGCCAGCAGCGCAGGGGACGGGTATCAGCCCCAGCATTTT
TRBD2	TRBV30	NA	TRBJ2-3	CAWSVGGKWTDTQYF	TGTGCCTGGAGTGTCGGGGGGAAGTGGACAGATACGCAGTATTTT
TRBD2	TRBV30	NA	TRBJ2-1	CAYIRCVAGGCEQFF	TGTGCCTACATCCGGTGTGTAGCGGGGGGTTGTGAGCAGTTCTTC
NA	TRBV15	NA	TRBJ2-7	CATSRARQTYEQYF	TGTGCCACCAGCAGAGCCAGGCAGACCTACGAGCAGTACTTC
TRBD2	TRBV4-3	NA	TRBJ2-5	CASSQDPGGAFETQYF	TGCGCCAGCAGCCAAGATCCCGGGGGGGCTTTTGAGACCCAGTACTTC
TRBD1	TRBV5-5	NA	TRBJ2-3	CASSDGQGRRLTDTQYF	TGTGCCAGCAGCGATGGACAGGGTCGGAGGCTCACAGATACGCAGTATTTT
NA	TRBV18	NA	TRBJ1-5	CATADRSNQPQHF	TGTGCCACCGCTGACAGGAGTAATCAGCCCCAGCATTTT
NA	TRBV25-1	few	TRBJ2-3	CASSVLEVGDTQYF	TGTGCCAGCAGTGTATTGGAGGTCGGAGATACGCAGTATTTT
TRBD1	TRBV7-3	NA	TRBJ1-1	CASSRQGAGVWTEAFF	TGTGCCAGCAGCAGACAGGGGGCTGGGGTTTGGACTGAAGCTTTCTTT
TRBD2	TRBV7-3	once	TRBJ2-2	CASSSGGGSGGTGELFF	TGTGCCAGCAGCTCTGGAGGGGGTAGCGGGGGCACCGGGGAGCTGTTTTTT
NA	TRBV29-1	NA	TRBJ2-5	CSVVLQGETQYF	TGCAGCGTTGTATTACAGGGCGAGACCCAGTACTTC
NA	TRBV5-5	NA	TRBJ1-5	CASSGEGGVQPQHF	TGTGCCAGCAGCGGGGAAGGGGGGGTTCAGCCCCAGCATTTT
NA	TRBV7-2	NA	TRBJ1-1	CASSLAGAVNTEAFF	TGTGCCAGCAGCTTAGCAGGGGCCGTAAACACTGAAGCTTTCTTT
TRBD1	TRBV9	NA	TRBJ2-2	CASSSGQIAGELFF	TGTGCCAGCAGCTCGGGACAGATCGCCGGGGAGCTGTTTTTT
NA	TRBV6-5	NA	TRBJ2-7	CASRGDRRGSYEQYF	TGTGCCAGCAGAGGAGACAGGAGAGGGTCCTACGAGCAGTACTTC
TRBD1	TRBV6-1	NA	TRBJ1-2	CASSIGGGNYGYTF	TGTGCCAGCTCAATTGGAGGGGGCAACTATGGCTACACCTTC
NA	TRBV21-1	NA	TRBJ2-1	CASSCRRDSYLGVEQFF	TGTGCCAGCAGCTGTCGCCGGGACAGCTATTTAGGGGTTGAGCAGTTCTTC